A single sample is the source of the 2 T cell receptor beta chains below, sequenced in a study of cytomegalovirus exposure and HLA in healthy donors. The PCR made use of 60 Vbeta and 13 Jbeta primers. Only in-frame clones appear in the TCRdb table, and some are missing; sequencing was by immunoSEQ multiplex PCR. Of about 150,000 clones in the sample, more than 65% were seen once. Sequencing was done on a sample of PBMCs. All receptors come from a man aged 30-40 years in good health and CMV-seropositive.

The V gene is TRBV29-1, the J gene TRBJ2-1; D is possibly TRBD2 (5 bases). Looked up from germline, CDR1 is SQVTM and CDR2 is ANQGSEA. There are 15 residues in the CDR3. Deletions cut 2 bases from V and 6 bases from J, with 17 bases between. The CDR3 spells CSVEFIGSRLNEQFF. CDR3 DNA: TGCAGCGTTGAATTCATTGGGAGCCGGCTCAATGAGCAGTTCTTC.

The chain combines TRBV6-1 with TRBJ2-5, with 12 bases fitting TRBD2. V trimming: 4 bases; J trimming: 2 bases; junction bases outside the gene matches: 2. There are 15 residues in the CDR3. Germline V lookup: CDR1 MNHNS, CDR2 SASEGT. CDR3 DNA: TGTGCCAGCAGTGTGACTAGCGGGAGACAAGAGACCCAGTACTTC. The encoded protein is CASSVTSGRQETQYF.